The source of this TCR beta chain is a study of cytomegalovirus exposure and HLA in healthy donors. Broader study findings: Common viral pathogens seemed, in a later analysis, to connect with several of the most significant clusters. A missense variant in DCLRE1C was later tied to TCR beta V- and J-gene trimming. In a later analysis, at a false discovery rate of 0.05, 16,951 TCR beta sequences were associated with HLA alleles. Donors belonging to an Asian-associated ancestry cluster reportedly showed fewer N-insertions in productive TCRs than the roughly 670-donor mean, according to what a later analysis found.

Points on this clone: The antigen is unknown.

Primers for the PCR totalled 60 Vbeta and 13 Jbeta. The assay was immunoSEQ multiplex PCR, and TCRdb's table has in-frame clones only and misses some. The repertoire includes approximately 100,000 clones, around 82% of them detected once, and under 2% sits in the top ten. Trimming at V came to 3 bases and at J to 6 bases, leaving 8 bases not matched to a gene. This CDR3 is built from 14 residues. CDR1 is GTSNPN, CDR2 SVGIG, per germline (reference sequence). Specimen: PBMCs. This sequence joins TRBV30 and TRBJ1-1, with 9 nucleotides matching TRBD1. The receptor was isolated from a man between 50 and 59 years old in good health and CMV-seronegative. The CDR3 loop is CAWSRDRVAAEAFF. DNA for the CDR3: TGTGCCTGGAGCCGGGACAGGGTGGCGGCTGAAGCTTTCTTT.